Sequencing of this TCR beta chain was carried out in a study of blood T cell repertoires in COVID-19. Study-wide background: The samples span acute and convalescent COVID-19 from the United States, Italy and Spain. T cells, B-cell-depleted T cells, or PBMCs supplied cDNA or gDNA.

Methods used by the authors: Amplification from reference gene primers served as the basis for estimated nucleated cell counts. Clones were sequenced by immunoSEQ multiplex PCR, and TCRdb holds only the in-frame ones, with some missing. Clone size and the V and J calls come from that table; the DNA yielded D and trimming. Among 200,000 to 250,000 clones listed, approximately 86% were seen once. V lost 4 bases to trimming and J lost 7 bases; unmatched junction nucleotides: 5. The germline CDR1 and CDR2 sequences are GTSNPN and SVGIG (reference sequence). The CDR3 extends over 12 amino acids. The sequenced sample was peripheral blood. The TCR comes from a man aged 55 to 69 with acute or convalescent COVID-19. This chain uses TRBV30 with TRBJ1-1; TRBD1 matches at 8 bases. CDR3 nucleotides: TGTGCCTGGAACCAGGGGGCCTATGAAGCTTTCTTT. The encoded protein is CAWNQGAYEAFF.